The next 15 T cell receptor beta chains were all read from a single sample in a study of blood T cell repertoires in COVID-19. Sequencing used immunoSEQ multiplex PCR; TCRdb keeps in-frame clones, though not all of them. The sample lists about 350,000 clones; 80% to 90% were seen once. What was sequenced was peripheral blood. The receptors here all came from a woman between 50 and 59 years old with COVID-19, enrolled during active disease.

This clone was detected once. The chain links TRBV6-5 to TRBJ2-7, with 10 bases that match TRBD2. V dropped 0 bases and J dropped 4; count of bases not matched to a gene: 6. The CDR3 has 16 residues. Germline CDR1 is MNHEY and CDR2 is SVGAGI. CDR3 protein: CASSYSSSGRVYEQYF. Here the CDR3 DNA reads TGTGCCAGCAGTTACTCCTCTAGCGGGAGAGTATACGAGCAGTACTTC.

The chain combines TRBV11-2 with TRBJ2-7; 7 bases map to TRBD2. V shed 1 base, J shed 4 bases, and the junction held 7 bases outside the gene matches. The CDR3 totals 15 residues. Germline V gene sequence: CDR1 SGHAT, CDR2 FQNNGV. The CDR3 DNA reads TGTGCCAGCAGCTTAGCTAGCGGTAATAAGTACGAGCAGTACTTC. Encoded protein: CASSLASGNKYEQYF.

The chain recombines TRBV3-1 (or the pseudogene TRBV3-2) with TRBJ1-2; D remains unclear. V was trimmed by 2 bases and J by 7 bases, leaving 20 bases between them. The CDR3 extends over 16 amino acids. CDR1 and CDR2 from the germline V gene are LGHDT and YNNKEL (reference sequence). The CDR3, as DNA: TGTGCCAGCAGCCAAACCGGGGTTTCGCCCCGCCGTGGCTACACCTTC. Translation gives CASSQTGVSPRRGYTF.

The chain employs TRBV3-1 (or the pseudogene TRBV3-2) and TRBJ1-1; possibly TRBD1 for D (5 bases). CDR1 and CDR2 from the germline V gene are LGHDT and YNNKEL (reference sequence). The V end lost 4 bases, the J end lost 0 bases, and 12 bases lay between the germline ends. The CDR3 is 15 residues long. The CDR3 DNA reads as TGTGCCAGCAGCCCATATGGGGCCATGAACACTGAAGCTTTCTTT. Translated: CASSPYGAMNTEAFF.

The V gene is TRBV5-1, the J gene TRBJ2-5; 9 nucleotides agree with TRBD1. CDR1 and CDR2 (germline): SGHRS, YFSETQ. The CDR3 runs 15 residues. The V gene end was trimmed by 0 bases and the J gene end by 7 bases; junction bases not matched to a gene: 7. The CDR3 DNA sequence: TGCGCCAGCAGCTTGGAACCGGGACAGGGTGGGACCCAGTACTTC. Its translation: CASSLEPGQGGTQYF. The full variable domain, with the rest looked up from reference TRBV5-1 and TRBJ2-5, is KAGVTQTPRYLIKTRGQQVTLSCSPISGHRSVSWYQQTPGQGLQFLFEYFSETQRNKGNFPGRFSGRQFSNSRSEMNVSTLELGDSALYLCASSLEPGQGGTQYFGPGTRLLVL.

The V and J genes are TRBV4-2 and TRBJ2-1; possible D gene TRBD2, 6 bases. From germline, CDR1 is LGHNA and CDR2 YNFKEQ. The ends were cut back, 1 base at V and 8 bases at J, with 15 bases in the middle. The CDR3 extends over 15 amino acids. The CDR3 DNA reads as TGTGCCAGCAGCCAAGTTGGGGGGTTGTCGGATGAGCAGTTCTTC. It yields the protein CASSQVGGLSDEQFF.

The J gene is TRBJ1-2, the V gene TRBV24-1; TRBD1 agrees at 9 bases. After removal of 4 bases from V and 8 bases from J, the junction contained 7 bases not matched to a gene. From germline, CDR1 is KGHDR and CDR2 SFDVKD. This CDR3 contains 14 residues. The CDR3 here is CATSDNLDRGGYTF. For the CDR3, the DNA is TGTGCCACCAGTGACAACTTGGACAGGGGAGGCTACACCTTC.

This chain uses TRBV10-2 with TRBJ2-7; 7 nucleotides line up with TRBD1. The CDR3 is 14 amino acids. V trimming: 7 bases; J trimming: 4 bases; junction bases outside the gene matches: 10. CDR1 and CDR2 from the germline V gene are WSHSY and SAAADI. CDR3 DNA: TGCGCCAGCACCAGACAGGGTGCTACTTACGAGCAGTACTTC. It is translated as CASTRQGATYEQYF.

About this clone itself: At the DNA level, this CDR3 is encoded by other sequences in the same sample as well. The chain uses TRBV12-3 or TRBV12-4 and TRBJ1-5; unclear D gene. Trimming left V 3 bases short and J 5 bases short, with 8 bases between. This CDR3 spans 13 amino acids. The CDR3 DNA reads TGTGCCAGCAGTTTTCGGGAGGATCAGCCCCAGCATTTT. This encodes CASSFREDQPQHF.

V gene TRBV6-2 or TRBV6-3 combines with J gene TRBJ2-7, with TRBD2 matching 8 bases. Germline V lookup: CDR1 MNHEY, CDR2 SVGEGT. Unmatched junction bases numbered 12, after V lost 4 bases and J lost 7 bases. This CDR3 contains 15 residues. The CDR3 sequence is CASSLLSGSAEEQYF. In DNA, the CDR3 is TGTGCCAGCAGTTTACTAAGCGGGAGCGCCGAAGAGCAGTACTTC.

The genes are TRBV6-5 and TRBJ2-7, with 8 bases that match TRBD2. CDR3 length equals 15 residues. Germline V gives CDR1 MNHEY, CDR2 SVGAGI. V was clipped by 7 bases and J by 2 bases; unmatched bases: 10. CDR3 sequence: CASIPNPGGPYEQYF. DNA for the CDR3: TGTGCCAGCATCCCCAATCCGGGAGGGCCCTACGAGCAGTACTTC.

This sequence joins TRBV6-2 or TRBV6-3 and TRBJ1-5, with 7 positions matching TRBD1. The CDR3 totals 15 residues. The germline gives CDR1 MNHEY, CDR2 SVGEGT. Trimming at V came to 0 bases and at J to 6 bases, leaving 5 bases not matched to a gene. The CDR3: CASSYSEQGSQPQHF. CDR3 DNA sequence: TGTGCCAGCAGTTACTCGGAACAGGGGAGTCAGCCCCAGCATTTT.

The count of this clone is one. The gene calls are TRBV10-2 and TRBJ2-3, with TRBD1 as a possible D gene (6 bases). This CDR3 spans 14 amino acids. The V gene's germline CDR1 is WSHSY and CDR2 SAAADI. V lost 5 bases, J lost 2 bases, and 11 bases lay in between. This CDR3 reads CASSWGTITDTQYF. The DNA for the CDR3 is TGCGCCAGCAGTTGGGGGACAATCACAGATACGCAGTATTTT.

The V gene is TRBV19, the J gene TRBJ2-7, with D possibly TRBD1 on 6 matching bases. V gave up 7 bases and J gave up 4 bases, with 14 bases separating them. Per germline, CDR1 LNHDA and CDR2 SQIVND (reference sequence). There are 13 residues in the CDR3. This CDR3 reads CASIDRNSYEQYF. The CDR3 coding sequence is TGTGCCAGTATTGACAGGAACTCTTACGAGCAGTACTTC.

The chain employs TRBV18 and TRBJ2-7; 9 bases are a match to TRBD1. V was pared by 6 bases and J by 5 bases, with 5 bases of the junction left unmatched. The germline gives CDR1 KGHSH, CDR2 LQKENI. The CDR3 has 13 amino acids. The CDR3 DNA follows: TGTGCCAGCTCTTCAAGACAGGGGGACGAGCAGTACTTC. This translates into CASSSRQGDEQYF.